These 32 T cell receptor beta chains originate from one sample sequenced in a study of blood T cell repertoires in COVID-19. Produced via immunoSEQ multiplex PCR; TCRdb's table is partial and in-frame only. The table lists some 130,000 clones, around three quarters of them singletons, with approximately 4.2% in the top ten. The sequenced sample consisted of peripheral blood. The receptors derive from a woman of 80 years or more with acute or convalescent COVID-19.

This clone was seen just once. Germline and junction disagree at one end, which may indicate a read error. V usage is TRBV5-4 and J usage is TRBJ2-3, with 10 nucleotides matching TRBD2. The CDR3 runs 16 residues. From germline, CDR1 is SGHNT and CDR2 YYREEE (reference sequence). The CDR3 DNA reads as TGTGCCAGCAGCGACCAGCGGGGGGGCCGCCAGGCGATTCCGGGGTTT. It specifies CASSDQRGGRQAIPGF.

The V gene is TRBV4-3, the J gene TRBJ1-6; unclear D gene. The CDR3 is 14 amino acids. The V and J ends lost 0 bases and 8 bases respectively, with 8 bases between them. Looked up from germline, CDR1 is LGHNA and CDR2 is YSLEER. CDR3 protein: CASSQDPQDSPLHF. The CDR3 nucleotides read TGCGCCAGCAGCCAAGATCCACAAGATTCACCCCTCCACTTT.

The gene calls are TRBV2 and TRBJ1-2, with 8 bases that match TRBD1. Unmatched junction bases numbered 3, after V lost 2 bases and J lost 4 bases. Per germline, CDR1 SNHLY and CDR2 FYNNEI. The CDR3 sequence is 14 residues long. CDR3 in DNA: TGTGCCAGCAGTGAAAGGGGACAGGCCTATGGCTACACCTTC. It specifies CASSERGQAYGYTF.

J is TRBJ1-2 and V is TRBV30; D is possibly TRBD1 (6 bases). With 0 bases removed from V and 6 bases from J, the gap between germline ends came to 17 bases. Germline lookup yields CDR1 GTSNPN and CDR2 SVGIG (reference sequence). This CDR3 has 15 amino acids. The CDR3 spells CAWSVQGITGNGYTF. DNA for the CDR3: TGTGCCTGGAGTGTACAAGGTATCACAGGGAATGGCTACACCTTC.

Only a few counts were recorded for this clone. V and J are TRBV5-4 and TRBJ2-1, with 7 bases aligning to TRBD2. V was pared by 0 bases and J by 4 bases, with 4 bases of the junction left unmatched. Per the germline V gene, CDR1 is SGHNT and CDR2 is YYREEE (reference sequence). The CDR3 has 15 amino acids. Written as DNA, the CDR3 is TGTGCCAGCAGCTTGGACGCAGCGGGGTACAATGAGCAGTTCTTC. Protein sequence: CASSLDAAGYNEQFF.

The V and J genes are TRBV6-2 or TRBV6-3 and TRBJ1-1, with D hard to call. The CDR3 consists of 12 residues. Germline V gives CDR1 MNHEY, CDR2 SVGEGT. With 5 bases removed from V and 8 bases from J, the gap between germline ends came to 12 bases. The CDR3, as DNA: TGTGCCAGCAGTCCCACTGTATCGGAAGCTTTCTTT. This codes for CASSPTVSEAFF.

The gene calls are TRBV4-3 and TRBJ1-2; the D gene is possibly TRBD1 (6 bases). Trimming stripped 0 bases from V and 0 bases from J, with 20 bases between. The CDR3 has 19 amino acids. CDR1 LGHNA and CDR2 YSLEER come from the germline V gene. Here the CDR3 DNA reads TGCGCCAGCAGCCAAGAGCGTCAGGGGCCGGATTTAACTAACTATGGCTACACCTTC. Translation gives CASSQERQGPDLTNYGYTF.

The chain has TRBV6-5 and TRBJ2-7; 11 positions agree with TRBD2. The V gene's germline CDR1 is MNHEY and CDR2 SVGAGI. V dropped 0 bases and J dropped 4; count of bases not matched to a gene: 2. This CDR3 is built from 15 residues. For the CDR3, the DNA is TGTGCCAGCAGTTACTCCCTAGCGGGAGGATACGAGCAGTACTTC. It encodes CASSYSLAGGYEQYF.

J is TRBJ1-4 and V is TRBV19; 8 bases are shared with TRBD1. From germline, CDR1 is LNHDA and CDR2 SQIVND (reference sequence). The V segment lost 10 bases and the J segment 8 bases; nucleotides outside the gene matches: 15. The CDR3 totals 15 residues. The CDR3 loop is CANLRIGQGSEKLFF. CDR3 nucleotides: TGTGCCAACCTTCGAATAGGACAGGGATCGGAAAAACTGTTTTTT.

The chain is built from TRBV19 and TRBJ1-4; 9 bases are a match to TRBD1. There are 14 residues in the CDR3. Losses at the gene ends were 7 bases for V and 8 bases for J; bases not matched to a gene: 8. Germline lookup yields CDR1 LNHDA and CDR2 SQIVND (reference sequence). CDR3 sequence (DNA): TGTGCCAGTACCACACAGGGGGCTGGAGAAAAACTGTTTTTT. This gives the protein CASTTQGAGEKLFF.

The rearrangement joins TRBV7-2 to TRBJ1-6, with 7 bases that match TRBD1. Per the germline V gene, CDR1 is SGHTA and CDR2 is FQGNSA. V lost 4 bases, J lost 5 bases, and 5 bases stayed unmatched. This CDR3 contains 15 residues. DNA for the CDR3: TGTGCCAGCAGCTCCAGGGGGTTACATAATTCACCCCTCCACTTT. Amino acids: CASSSRGLHNSPLHF.

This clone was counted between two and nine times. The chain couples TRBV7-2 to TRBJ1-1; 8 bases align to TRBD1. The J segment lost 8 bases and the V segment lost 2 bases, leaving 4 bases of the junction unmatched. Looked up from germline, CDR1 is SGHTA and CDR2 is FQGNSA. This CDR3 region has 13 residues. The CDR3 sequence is CASSLRWTGEAFF. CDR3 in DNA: TGTGCCAGCAGCTTACGGTGGACAGGGGAAGCTTTCTTT.

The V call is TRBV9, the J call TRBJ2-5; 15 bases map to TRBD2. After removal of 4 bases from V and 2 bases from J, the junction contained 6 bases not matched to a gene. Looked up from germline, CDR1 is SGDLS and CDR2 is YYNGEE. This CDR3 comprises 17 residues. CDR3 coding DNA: TGTGCCAGCAGCCTTGGACTAGCGGGGGGGCAGCAAGAGACCCAGTACTTC. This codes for CASSLGLAGGQQETQYF.

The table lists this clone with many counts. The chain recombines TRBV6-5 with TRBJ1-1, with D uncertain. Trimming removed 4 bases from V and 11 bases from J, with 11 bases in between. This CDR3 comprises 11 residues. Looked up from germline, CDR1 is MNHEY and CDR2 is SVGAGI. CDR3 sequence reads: CASSSKREAFF. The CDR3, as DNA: TGTGCCAGCAGTTCCAAGAGGGAGGCTTTCTTT.

CDR3 nucleotide sequence: TGTGCCAGCAGCCCCTATGGAGGAACCGGGGGCTACACCTTC. This gives the protein CASSPYGGTGGYTF. This chain uses TRBV4-2 with TRBJ1-2; D gene unclear. The CDR3 extends over 14 amino acids. Trimming left V 4 bases short and J 8 bases short, with 17 bases between. Per the germline V gene, CDR1 is LGHNA and CDR2 is YNFKEQ.

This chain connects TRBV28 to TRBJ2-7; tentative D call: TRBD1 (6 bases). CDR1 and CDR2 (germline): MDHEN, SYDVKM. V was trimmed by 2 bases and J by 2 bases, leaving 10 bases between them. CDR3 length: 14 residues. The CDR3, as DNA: TGTGCCAGCAGTTTACCCGGACAGCCCTACGAGCAGTACTTC. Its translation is CASSLPGQPYEQYF. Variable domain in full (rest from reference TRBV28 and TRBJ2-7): DVKVTQSSRYLVKRTGEKVFLECVQDMDHENMFWYRQDPGLGLRLIYFSYDVKMKEKGDIPEGYSVSREKKERFSLILESASTNQTSMYLCASSLPGQPYEQYFGPGTRLTVT.

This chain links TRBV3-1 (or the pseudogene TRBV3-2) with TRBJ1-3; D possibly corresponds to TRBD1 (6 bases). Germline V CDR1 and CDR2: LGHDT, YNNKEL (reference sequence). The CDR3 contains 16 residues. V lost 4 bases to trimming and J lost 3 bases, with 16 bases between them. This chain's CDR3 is CASSRGGGGYGNTIYF. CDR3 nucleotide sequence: TGTGCCAGCAGCCGAGGGGGTGGCGGATATGGAAACACCATATATTTT.

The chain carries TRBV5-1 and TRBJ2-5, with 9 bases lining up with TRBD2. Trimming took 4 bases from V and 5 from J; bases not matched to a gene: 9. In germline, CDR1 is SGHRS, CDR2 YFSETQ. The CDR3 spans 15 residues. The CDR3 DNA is TGCGCCAGCAGCGCCGGGAACAGCGGGGGGGAGACCCAGTACTTC. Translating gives CASSAGNSGGETQYF. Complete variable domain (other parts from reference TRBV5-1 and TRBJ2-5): KAGVTQTPRYLIKTRGQQVTLSCSPISGHRSVSWYQQTPGQGLQFLFEYFSETQRNKGNFPGRFSGRQFSNSRSEMNVSTLELGDSALYLCASSAGNSGGETQYFGPGTRLLVL.

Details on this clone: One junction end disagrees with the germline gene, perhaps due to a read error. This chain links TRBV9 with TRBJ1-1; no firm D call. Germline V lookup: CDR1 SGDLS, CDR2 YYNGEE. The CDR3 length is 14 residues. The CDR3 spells CASSVSGQNAEAFF. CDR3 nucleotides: TGTGCCAGCAGCGTAAGTGGCCAGAACGCTGAAGCTTTCTTT.

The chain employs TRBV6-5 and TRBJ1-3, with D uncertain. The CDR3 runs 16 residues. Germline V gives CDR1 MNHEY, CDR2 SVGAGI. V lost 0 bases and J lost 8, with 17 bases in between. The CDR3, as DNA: TGTGCCAGCAGTTACTCCGGCCCCGTTAGCTTAGACACCATATATTTT. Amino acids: CASSYSGPVSLDTIYF.

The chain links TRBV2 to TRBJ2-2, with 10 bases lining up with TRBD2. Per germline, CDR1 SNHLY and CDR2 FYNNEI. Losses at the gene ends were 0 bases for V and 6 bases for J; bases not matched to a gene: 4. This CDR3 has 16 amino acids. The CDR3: CASSEANLAGAGELFF. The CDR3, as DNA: TGTGCCAGCAGTGAAGCGAATCTAGCGGGGGCCGGGGAGCTGTTTTTT.

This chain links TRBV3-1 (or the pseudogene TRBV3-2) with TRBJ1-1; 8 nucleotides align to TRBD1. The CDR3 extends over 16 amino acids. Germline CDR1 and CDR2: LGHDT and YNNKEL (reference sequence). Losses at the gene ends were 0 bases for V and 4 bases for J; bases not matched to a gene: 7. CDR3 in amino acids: CASSQDFTGGTTEAFF. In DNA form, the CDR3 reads TGTGCCAGCAGCCAAGATTTTACAGGGGGGACCACTGAAGCTTTCTTT.

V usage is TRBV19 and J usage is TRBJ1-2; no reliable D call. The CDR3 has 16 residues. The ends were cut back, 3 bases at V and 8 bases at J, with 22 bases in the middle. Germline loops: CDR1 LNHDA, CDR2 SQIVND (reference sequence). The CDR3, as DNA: TGTGCCAGTAGTATTGGAGGCGCTCGGGGTGGTGGCGGCTACACCTTC. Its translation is CASSIGGARGGGGYTF.

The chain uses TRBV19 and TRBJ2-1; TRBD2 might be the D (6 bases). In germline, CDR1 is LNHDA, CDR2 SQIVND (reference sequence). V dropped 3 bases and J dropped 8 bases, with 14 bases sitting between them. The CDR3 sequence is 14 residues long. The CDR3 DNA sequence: TGTGCCAGTAGTATGGGGAGGCTGGCCGATGAGCAGTTCTTC. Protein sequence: CASSMGRLADEQFF.

The CDR3 DNA is TGCGCCAGCAGCCCTCAGGGAGGGGTGGACTATGGCTACACCTTC. Translated: CASSPQGGVDYGYTF. The chain carries TRBV5-1 and TRBJ1-2; perhaps TRBD1 as D (5 bases). Looked up from germline, CDR1 is SGHRS and CDR2 is YFSETQ. Trimming left V 4 bases short and J 3 bases short, with 16 bases between. The CDR3 extends over 15 amino acids.

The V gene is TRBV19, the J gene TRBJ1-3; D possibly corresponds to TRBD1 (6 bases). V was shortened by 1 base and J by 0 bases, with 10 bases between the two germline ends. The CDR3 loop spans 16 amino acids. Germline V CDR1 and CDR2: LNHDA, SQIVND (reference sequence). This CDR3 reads CASSIAGQTSGNTIYF. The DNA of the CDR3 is TGTGCCAGTAGTATAGCCGGACAGACCTCTGGAAACACCATATATTTT. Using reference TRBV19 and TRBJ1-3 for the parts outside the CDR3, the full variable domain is DGGITQSPKYLFRKEGQNVTLSCEQNLNHDAMYWYRQDPGQGLRLIYYSQIVNDFQKGDIAEGYSVSREKKESFPLTVTSAQKNPTAFYLCASSIAGQTSGNTIYFGEGSWLTVV.

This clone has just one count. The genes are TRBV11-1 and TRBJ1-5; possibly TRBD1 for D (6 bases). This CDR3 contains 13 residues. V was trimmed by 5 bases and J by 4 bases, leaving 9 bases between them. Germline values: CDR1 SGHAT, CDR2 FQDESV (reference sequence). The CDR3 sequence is CASSRTENQPQHF. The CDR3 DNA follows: TGTGCCAGCAGCCGGACAGAAAATCAGCCCCAGCATTTT.

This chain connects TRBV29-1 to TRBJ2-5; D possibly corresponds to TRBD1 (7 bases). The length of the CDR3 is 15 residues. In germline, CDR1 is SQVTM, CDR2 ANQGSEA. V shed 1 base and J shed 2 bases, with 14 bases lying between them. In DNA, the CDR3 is TGCAGCGTTGAAGGGAGGAGGGGGCGGCAAGAGACCCAGTACTTC. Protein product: CSVEGRRGRQETQYF.

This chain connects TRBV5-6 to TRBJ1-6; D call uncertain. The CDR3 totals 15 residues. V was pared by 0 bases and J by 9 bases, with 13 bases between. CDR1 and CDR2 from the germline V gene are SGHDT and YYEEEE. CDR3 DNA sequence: TGTGCCAGCAGCTTGGGTTCCGGGGAAGTTTCACCCCTCCACTTT. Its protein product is CASSLGSGEVSPLHF.

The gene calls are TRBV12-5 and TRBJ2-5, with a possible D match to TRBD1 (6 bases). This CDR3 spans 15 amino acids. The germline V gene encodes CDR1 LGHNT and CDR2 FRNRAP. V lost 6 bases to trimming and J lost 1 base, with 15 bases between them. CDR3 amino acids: CASGSPGAVQETQYF. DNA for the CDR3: TGTGCTAGTGGCTCACCAGGGGCTGTCCAAGAGACCCAGTACTTC.

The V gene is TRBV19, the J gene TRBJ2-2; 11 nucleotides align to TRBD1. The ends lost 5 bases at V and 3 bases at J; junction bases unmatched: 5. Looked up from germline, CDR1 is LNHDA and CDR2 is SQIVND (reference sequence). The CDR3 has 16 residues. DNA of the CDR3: TGTGCCAGTAGTCGCAAGGGACAGGGGGACACCGGGGAGCTGTTTTTT. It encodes CASSRKGQGDTGELFF.

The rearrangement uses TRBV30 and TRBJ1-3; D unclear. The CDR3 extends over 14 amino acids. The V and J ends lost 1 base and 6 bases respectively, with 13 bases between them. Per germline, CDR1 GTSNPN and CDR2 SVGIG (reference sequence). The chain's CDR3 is CAWSGVRGTNTIYF. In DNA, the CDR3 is TGTGCCTGGAGTGGAGTGCGGGGAACAAACACCATATATTTT.